The clone carrying this T cell receptor beta chain was observed once. Clones were read by immunoSEQ multiplex PCR, and TCRdb kept only the in-frame ones, dropping some. The table includes 65,000 to 95,000 clones, 90% detected once. The germline V and J ends were trimmed by 1 base and 1 base, with 10 bases remaining between them. The CDR3 is 15 residues long. The V gene's germline CDR1 is MGHRA and CDR2 YSYEKL. This sample was taken from a study of OX40 agonist ivuxolimab in advanced cancers. The material sequenced was CD4+ or CD8+ T cells sorted from blood, taken in a trial of the OX40 agonist ivuxolimab. The clonotype originates from an adult with an advanced solid tumor such as melanoma, head and neck, liver or kidney cancer. The chain employs TRBV4-1 and TRBJ1-1; D may be TRBD1 (5 bases). The CDR3 DNA reads as TGCGCCAGCAGCCAAGGGGCAGGGAAGAACACTGAAGCTTTCTTT. This gives the protein CASSQGAGKNTEAFF.